This T cell receptor (beta chain) was captured by sequencing in a study of blood T cell repertoires in COVID-19. Study-level information: Samples representing acute and convalescent COVID-19 were sourced from the United States, Italy and Spain.

In the original workflow: Amplification of reference gene primers provided the estimated nucleated cell counts. The data were produced by immunoSEQ multiplex PCR, yet TCRdb's version contains in-frame clones alone and is incomplete. D and trimming were read from the DNA, whereas the V and J calls and clone size are those reported in that table. The sample holds about 300,000 clones, about nine tenths seen once. The germline CDR1 and CDR2 sequences are SGHNT and YENEEA. V lost 5 bases and J lost 0, with 17 bases in between. This CDR3 contains 17 residues. It was during active infection that Seattle patients were enrolled and then longitudinally followed.

The TCR sequence derives from a woman in her forties or fifties with COVID-19, enrolled during active disease. This rearrangement joins TRBV11-3 to TRBJ2-1, with a weak D call TRBD2 (6 bases). What was sequenced was peripheral blood. In DNA form, the CDR3 reads TGTGCCAGCAGCCCCCCGACTAGTGCCCTCTCCTACAATGAGCAGTTCTTC. Its translation: CASSPPTSALSYNEQFF.